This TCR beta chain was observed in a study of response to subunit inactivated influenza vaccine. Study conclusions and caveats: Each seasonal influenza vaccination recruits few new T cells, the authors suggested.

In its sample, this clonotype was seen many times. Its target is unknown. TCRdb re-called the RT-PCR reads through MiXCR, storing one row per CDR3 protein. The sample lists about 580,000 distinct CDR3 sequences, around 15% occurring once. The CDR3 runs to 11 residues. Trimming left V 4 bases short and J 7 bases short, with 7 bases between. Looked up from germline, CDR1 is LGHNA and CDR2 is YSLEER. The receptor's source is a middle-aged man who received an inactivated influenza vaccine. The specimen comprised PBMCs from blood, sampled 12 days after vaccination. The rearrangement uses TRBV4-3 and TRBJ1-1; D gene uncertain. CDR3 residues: CASSRRGEAFF. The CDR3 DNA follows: TGCGCCAGCAGCCGGCGAGGTGAAGCTTTCTTT.